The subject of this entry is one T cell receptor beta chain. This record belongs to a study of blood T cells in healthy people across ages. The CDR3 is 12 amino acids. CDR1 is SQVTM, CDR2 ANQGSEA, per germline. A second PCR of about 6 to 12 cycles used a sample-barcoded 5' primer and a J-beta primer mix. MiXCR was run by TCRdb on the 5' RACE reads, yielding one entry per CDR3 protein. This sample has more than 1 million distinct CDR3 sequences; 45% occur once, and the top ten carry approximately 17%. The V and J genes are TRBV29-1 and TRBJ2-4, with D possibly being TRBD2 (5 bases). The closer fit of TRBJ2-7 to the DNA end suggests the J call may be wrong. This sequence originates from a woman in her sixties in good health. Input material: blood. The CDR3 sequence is CSVDVEAYEQYF. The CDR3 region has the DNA TGCAGCGTTGATGTGGAGGCCTACGAGCAGTACTTC.